This TCR beta chain is from a study of cytomegalovirus exposure and HLA in healthy donors. Points from the study as a whole: Later analysis indicated greater clonal expansion among HLA-associated TCR beta chains than among equally common other chains. Many donors carried some public TCRs, although rarity characterized most TCR sequences.

To note about this clone: Its antigen is undetermined.

V was shortened by 6 bases and J by 4 bases, with 15 bases between the two germline ends. Per the germline V gene, CDR1 is MNHEY and CDR2 is SVGAGI. This CDR3 is built from 14 residues. This PCR relied on a set of 60 Vbeta primers and 13 Jbeta primers. Assay: immunoSEQ multiplex PCR; the TCRdb copy retains only in-frame clones and omits some. The sample holds just over 150,000 clones, around 76% seen once. The origin of this receptor is a man between 40 and 49 years old in good health and CMV-seropositive. Input material: PBMCs. The genes are TRBV6-5 and TRBJ1-1; the D gene is possibly TRBD1 (5 bases). CDR3 sequence: CASSPALGPTEAFF. CDR3 in DNA: TGTGCCAGCAGCCCAGCCTTGGGGCCCACTGAAGCTTTCTTT.